Following are 23 T cell receptor beta chains from one sample sequenced in a study of technical replicates of blood from a few donors. Repertoires were generated with immunoSEQ multiplex PCR, while TCRdb's copy carries only in-frame clones and drops some. The repertoire holds about 88,000 clones, with approximately 94% as singletons. Material for sequencing was T cells isolated from PBMCs. Receptor source: a human donor in good health.

J is TRBJ2-5 and V is TRBV30, with D uncertain. The CDR3 length is 15 residues. The germline V and J ends were trimmed by 4 bases and 1 base, with 16 bases remaining between them. Germline V CDR1 and CDR2: GTSNPN, SVGIG (reference sequence). CDR3 sequence: CAWNPGRIAQETQYF. The CDR3, as DNA: TGTGCCTGGAATCCTGGGCGAATCGCCCAAGAGACCCAGTACTTC.

Only one count was recorded for this clone. The chain has TRBV7-3 and TRBJ2-7; D might be TRBD1 (7 bases). Germline V CDR1 and CDR2: SGHTA, FQGTGA. The CDR3 consists of 11 residues. Trimming removed 5 bases at V and 7 bases at J, with 9 bases between. CDR3 coding DNA: TGTGCCAGCAGCGCAGGGGGGGAGCAGTACTTC. It is translated as CASSAGGEQYF.

The chain couples TRBV6-5 to TRBJ1-5; D unclear. Germline CDR1 and CDR2: MNHEY and SVGAGI. V lost 5 bases and J 4 bases, leaving 12 bases between the germline ends. The CDR3 runs 14 residues. The CDR3 DNA sequence: TGTGCCAGCAGTCCCCCCGGTGTTAATCAGCCCCAGCATTTT. Its translation is CASSPPGVNQPQHF.

V and J are TRBV5-4 and TRBJ1-4; D possibly corresponds to TRBD1 (6 bases). Germline-derived CDR1 and CDR2 are SGHNT and YYREEE (reference sequence). The CDR3 extends over 14 amino acids. Trimming removed 2 bases from V and 5 bases from J, with 10 bases in between. The CDR3 loop is CASSFLGANEKLFF. For the CDR3, the DNA is TGTGCCAGCAGCTTCCTGGGGGCGAATGAAAAACTGTTTTTT.

The V gene is TRBV9, the J gene TRBJ2-2; TRBD1 aligns across 7 bases. CDR1 and CDR2 (germline): SGDLS, YYNGEE. The CDR3 consists of 15 residues. V was clipped by 2 bases and J by 4 bases; unmatched bases: 5. Written as DNA, the CDR3 is TGTGCCAGCAGCGTTACAGGGGTGGGCACCGGGGAGCTGTTTTTT. This codes for CASSVTGVGTGELFF.

The V call is TRBV5-5, the J call TRBJ2-7; TRBD2 might be the D (6 bases). The V gene lost 4 bases and the J gene lost 2 bases, with 16 bases spanning the gap. Per germline, CDR1 SGHKS and CDR2 YYEKEE (reference sequence). The length of the CDR3 is 15 residues. The CDR3 here is CASSARIADTYEQYF. The CDR3 DNA is TGTGCCAGCAGCGCAAGGATAGCGGACACCTACGAGCAGTACTTC.

The chain links TRBV9 to TRBJ2-7, with 12 bases lining up with TRBD1. The CDR3 covers 17 residues. Germline V gene sequence: CDR1 SGDLS, CDR2 YYNGEE. With 0 bases clipped from V and 6 bases from J, the junction kept 10 bases outside the gene matches. The CDR3 sequence is CASSVAPEGQGAGEQYF. DNA of the CDR3: TGTGCCAGCAGCGTAGCTCCGGAGGGACAGGGGGCCGGCGAGCAGTACTTC. Full variable domain (outside the CDR3, taken from reference TRBV9 and TRBJ2-7): DSGVTQTPKHLITATGQRVTLRCSPRSGDLSVYWYQQSLDQGLQFLIQYYNGEERAKGNILERFSAQQFPDLHSELNLSSLELGDSALYFCASSVAPEGQGAGEQYFGPGTRLTVT.

The chain links TRBV7-9 to TRBJ1-4, with 8 positions matching TRBD1. This CDR3 contains 15 residues. Germline V gene lookup returns CDR1 SEHNR and CDR2 FQNEAQ (reference sequence). V lost 5 bases to trimming and J lost 8 bases; unmatched junction nucleotides: 10. The CDR3 reads CASSPSDRVIEKLFF. CDR3 nucleotides: TGTGCCAGCAGCCCTTCGGACAGGGTAATAGAAAAACTGTTTTTT.

This chain links TRBV7-9 with TRBJ1-2; D perhaps matches TRBD1 (6 bases). This CDR3 contains 16 residues. Trimming took off 4 bases at V and 7 bases at J, with 22 bases between the two ends. CDR1 and CDR2 from the germline V gene are SEHNR and FQNEAQ (reference sequence). CDR3 loop: CASSSILAGRGVGYTF. The DNA for the CDR3 is TGTGCCAGCAGCTCAATCCTGGCGGGCAGGGGTGTTGGCTACACCTTC. Variable domain in full (rest from reference TRBV7-9 and TRBJ1-2): DTGVSQNPRHKITKRGQNVTFRCDPISEHNRLYWYRQTLGQGPEFLTYFQNEAQLEKSRLLSDRFSAERPKGSFSTLEIQRTEQGDSAMYLCASSSILAGRGVGYTFGSGTRLTVV.

The J gene is TRBJ1-2, the V gene TRBV28, with 8 bases fitting TRBD1. V shed 6 bases and J 4 bases; nucleotides not matched to a gene: 4. The CDR3 covers 13 residues. Germline assignment: CDR1 MDHEN and CDR2 SYDVKM. This chain's CDR3 is CASRTGDPYGYTF. The CDR3 DNA follows: TGTGCCAGCAGGACAGGGGACCCCTATGGCTACACCTTC.

This clone was recorded a few times. The V call is TRBV10-3, the J call TRBJ2-7; 7 bases match TRBD1. This CDR3 contains 13 residues. Per germline, CDR1 ENHRY and CDR2 SYGVKD. CDR3 nucleotide sequence: TGTGACACACTCAGCGACAGGGACTACGAGCAGTACTTC. It specifies CDTLSDRDYEQYF.

Worth noting for this clone: One end of the junction fails to match germline, which may point to a read error. This chain links TRBV7-7 with TRBJ2-2; 8 nucleotides match TRBD2. CDR3 length equals 13 residues. CDR1 and CDR2 (germline): SSHAT, FNYEAQ (reference sequence). CDR3 in amino acids: CASSSGGPGELFF. Written as DNA, the CDR3 is TGTGCTAGCAGCTCGGGGGGGCCCGGGGAGCTGTTTTTT.

The chain employs TRBV18 and TRBJ2-7, with 13 bases fitting TRBD2. Germline V gene lookup returns CDR1 KGHSH and CDR2 LQKENI. This CDR3 has 15 amino acids. Trimming at V came to 4 bases and at J to 2 bases, leaving 2 bases not matched to a gene. CDR3 sequence reads: CASSLGLAGAYEQYF. CDR3 in DNA: TGTGCCAGCTCACTAGGACTAGCGGGGGCCTACGAGCAGTACTTC. Based on the CDR3 plus reference TRBV18 and TRBJ2-7, the full variable domain is NAGVMQNPRHLVRRRGQEARLRCSPMKGHSHVYWYRQLPEEGLKFMVYLQKENIIDESGMPKERFSAEFPKEGPSILRIQQVVRGDSAAYFCASSLGLAGAYEQYFGPGTRLTVT.

The rearrangement links TRBV11-2 to TRBJ1-5; 7 bases agree with TRBD1. Germline assignment: CDR1 SGHAT and CDR2 FQNNGV. This CDR3 is built from 18 residues. After removal of 4 bases from V and 5 bases from J, the junction contained 17 bases not matched to a gene. CDR3 nucleotides: TGTGCCAGCAGCTCCCCACCTAGTCACAGGGGCCCCTATCAGCCCCAGCATTTT. It yields the protein CASSSPPSHRGPYQPQHF.

J is TRBJ1-3 and V is TRBV20-1, with 7 bases identical to TRBD1. Germline CDR1 is DFQATT and CDR2 is SNEGSKA (reference sequence). CDR3 size: 11 residues. This CDR3 is CREDRGNTIYF. For the CDR3, the DNA is TGCAGGGAGGACAGGGGAAACACCATATATTTT.

The chain employs TRBV7-9 and TRBJ1-2; no definite D call. This CDR3 has 13 residues. Germline CDR1 and CDR2: SEHNR and FQNEAQ (reference sequence). The V end was cut by 3 bases, the J end by 2 bases, with 7 bases between. CDR3 loop: CASSFEGNYGYTF. The CDR3 DNA is TGTGCCAGCAGCTTTGAGGGCAACTATGGCTACACCTTC.

The chain has TRBV28 and TRBJ2-7, with D possibly being TRBD2 (5 bases). The germline V and J ends were trimmed by 1 base and 4 bases, with 17 bases remaining between them. This CDR3 spans 16 amino acids. Germline CDR1 and CDR2: MDHEN and SYDVKM. The CDR3: CASSLSPGKGPYEQYF. In DNA form, the CDR3 reads TGTGCCAGCAGTTTATCGCCGGGGAAAGGACCTTACGAGCAGTACTTC.

The chain is built from TRBV27 and TRBJ1-3; a weak D match, TRBD1 (6 bases). Trimming took off 0 bases at V and 2 bases at J, with 8 bases between the two ends. CDR1 is MNHEY and CDR2 is SMNVEV in the germline V gene (reference sequence). The CDR3 is made up of 15 amino acids. CDR3 nucleotides: TGTGCCAGCAGTTTATCTTGGACAGCTGGAAACACCATATATTTT. As protein: CASSLSWTAGNTIYF.

This chain joins TRBV5-1 and TRBJ1-2, with D unclear. Germline-derived CDR1 and CDR2 are SGHRS and YFSETQ. The CDR3 totals 14 residues. V was pared by 0 bases and J by 4 bases, with 10 bases between. The CDR3 bases are TGCGCCAGCAGCTTGGATGGTGGGAGCTATGGCTACACCTTC. Translating gives CASSLDGGSYGYTF.

The rearrangement links TRBV6-6 to TRBJ1-2; no definite D call. CDR3 length: 12 residues. V lost 2 bases and J lost 8, with 9 bases in between. Germline values: CDR1 MNHNY, CDR2 SVGAGI (reference sequence). Written as DNA, the CDR3 is TGTGCCAGCAGTTACGAGATTATAGGCTACACCTTC. Protein sequence: CASSYEIIGYTF.

This clone was found once. The chain joins TRBV6-1 to TRBJ2-1; 8 positions agree with TRBD2. This CDR3 is built from 14 residues. Germline lookup yields CDR1 MNHNS and CDR2 SASEGT. J gave up 10 bases and V 0 bases, and 5 bases lay outside the gene matches. The chain's CDR3 is CASSEAGSGAEQFF. The CDR3 nucleotides are TGTGCCAGCAGTGAAGCCGGTAGCGGGGCGGAGCAGTTCTTC.

This rearrangement joins TRBV11-2 to TRBJ2-7; 7 nucleotides line up with TRBD2. The CDR3 has 14 residues. Per germline, CDR1 SGHAT and CDR2 FQNNGV. With 1 base clipped from V and 4 bases from J, the junction kept 4 bases outside the gene matches. The DNA for the CDR3 is TGTGCCAGCAGCTTAGGGACTAGGAAGTACGAGCAGTACTTC. Translation gives CASSLGTRKYEQYF. The complete variable domain, with remaining parts taken from reference TRBV11-2 and TRBJ2-7, reads EAGVAQSPRYKIIEKRQSVAFWCNPISGHATLYWYQQILGQGPKLLIQFQNNGVVDDSQLPKDRFSAERLKGVDSTLKIQPAKLEDSAVYLCASSLGTRKYEQYFGPGTRLTVT.

The chain is built from TRBV5-1 and TRBJ1-6, with 7 bases fitting TRBD1. This CDR3 is 16 amino acids long. From germline, CDR1 is SGHRS and CDR2 YFSETQ. The V segment lost 4 bases and the J segment 4 bases; nucleotides outside the gene matches: 8. This CDR3 reads CASSPRQGEYNSPLHF. CDR3 in DNA: TGCGCCAGCAGCCCCCGCCAGGGGGAATATAATTCACCCCTCCACTTT.